These T cell receptor beta chains were read from a single sample in a study of HIV-infected patients and healthy controls. A single record per CDR3 protein comes from TCRdb applying MiXCR to the 5' RACE reads. The data contain about 13,000 distinct CDR3 sequences, about 10% of them singletons. Sequencing was performed on blood. These receptors originate from an adult in good health. Both conserved end residues are part of each CDR3. Each record gives: CDR3 protein, CDR3 DNA, clone size, J gene, D gene, V gene. D genes are given only for firm matches. The size field is filled for only some rows; it gives once, few, many or a size class.

CASSKILLADHNEQFF	TGTGCCAGCAGCAAAATCCTCCTAGCGGACCACAATGAGCAGTTCTTC	few	TRBJ2-1	TRBD2	TRBV7-8
CASSQEQDGSYEQYF	TGCGCCAGCAGCCAAGAACAGGACGGCTCCTACGAGCAGTACTTC	many	TRBJ2-7	.	TRBV4-1
CASSEYTDRGRTEAFF	TGTGCCAGCAGTGAATATACGGACAGGGGACGCACTGAAGCTTTCTTT	many	TRBJ1-1	TRBD1	TRBV25-1
CASGVRRNTEAFF	TGTGCCAGCGGTGTGAGGAGGAACACTGAAGCTTTCTTT	many	TRBJ1-1	.	TRBV7-3
CASSEGRAQETQYF	TGTGCCAGCAGTGAGGGCAGGGCCCAAGAGACCCAGTACTTC	medium-sized	TRBJ2-5	.	TRBV2
CASSLLGTGKSMETQYF	TGTGCCAGCAGCTTGTTGGGGACAGGGAAGTCAATGGAGACCCAGTACTTC	.	TRBJ2-5	TRBD1	TRBV5-6
CASLSHIYGYTF	TGTGCCAGCTTAAGCCACATCTATGGCTACACCTTC	.	TRBJ1-2	.	TRBV7-2
CATSRELGGSNEQFF	TGTGCCACCAGCAGAGAGTTAGGGGGGAGCAATGAGCAGTTCTTC	many	TRBJ2-1	.	TRBV15
CASSPYSGGLTYEQYF	TGTGCCAGCAGCCCCTACTCGGGGGGATTAACCTACGAGCAGTACTTC	.	TRBJ2-7	TRBD2	TRBV4-2
CASSPGISYGYTF	TGTGCCAGCTCACCAGGAATATCCTATGGCTACACCTTC	many	TRBJ1-2	.	TRBV18
CASSLYGGQGYEQYF	TGTGCCAGCAGTTTATATGGCGGACAGGGGTACGAGCAGTACTTC	many	TRBJ2-7	TRBD1	TRBV27
CSVIAGGPGRETQYF	TGCAGTGTTATAGCGGGGGGGCCCGGGCGAGAGACCCAGTACTTC	.	TRBJ2-5	TRBD2	TRBV20-1
CASSLEGTGPGTQYF	TGTGCCAGCAGCTTGGAGGGGACCGGCCCGGGGACCCAGTACTTC	.	TRBJ2-5	.	TRBV5-4
CSVSRAGETQYF	TGCAGCGTTTCCAGGGCGGGGGAGACCCAGTACTTC	.	TRBJ2-5	.	TRBV29-1
CASSQDPGQGPETQYF	TGCGCCAGCAGCCAAGACCCGGGACAGGGGCCCGAAACCCAGTACTTC	many	TRBJ2-5	TRBD1	TRBV4-3
CASRLRGSGSSYNEQFF	TGTGCCAGCAGGCTAAGGGGTAGCGGAAGCTCCTACAATGAGCAGTTCTTC	medium-sized	TRBJ2-1	.	TRBV5-5
CASRAGTGVNEQFF	TGTGCCAGTCGGGCAGGGACAGGGGTTAATGAGCAGTTCTTC	many	TRBJ2-1	TRBD1	TRBV9
CASSQQNSPLHF	TGTGCCAGCAGTCAACAAAATTCACCCCTCCACTTT	many	TRBJ1-6	.	TRBV3-1
CAIPEAQGLGAKNIQYF	TGTGCCATCCCGGAAGCACAGGGTCTGGGTGCCAAAAACATTCAGTACTTC	few	TRBJ2-4	.	TRBV19
CASSSEVSTEAFF	TGTGCCAGCAGCTCAGAGGTGAGCACTGAAGCTTTCTTT	few	TRBJ1-1	.	TRBV7-3
CAWSPGKNTEAFF	TGTGCCTGGAGTCCAGGGAAGAACACTGAAGCTTTCTTT	.	TRBJ1-1	.	TRBV30
CASIYSREAFF	TGTGCCAGCATTTACAGCCGTGAAGCTTTCTTT	medium-sized	TRBJ1-1	.	TRBV2
CASRPSTAPYEQYF	TGTGCCAGCAGACCCTCGACAGCACCCTACGAGCAGTACTTC	medium-sized	TRBJ2-7	.	TRBV27
CASSLGGRPYANTGELFF	TGTGCCAGCAGCTTAGGAGGCAGGCCCTACGCGAACACCGGGGAGCTGTTTTTT	many	TRBJ2-2	.	TRBV7-9